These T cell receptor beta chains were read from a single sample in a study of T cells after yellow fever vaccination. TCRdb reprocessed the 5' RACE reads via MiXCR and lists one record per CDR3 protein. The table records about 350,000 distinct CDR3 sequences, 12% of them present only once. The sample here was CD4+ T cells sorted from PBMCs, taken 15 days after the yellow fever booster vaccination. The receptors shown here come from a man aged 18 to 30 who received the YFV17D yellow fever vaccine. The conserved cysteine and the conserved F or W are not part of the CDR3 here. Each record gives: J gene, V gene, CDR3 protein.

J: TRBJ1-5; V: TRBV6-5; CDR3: ASSRDNFSNQPQH
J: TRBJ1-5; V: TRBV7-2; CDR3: ASSLVSGPAAPQH
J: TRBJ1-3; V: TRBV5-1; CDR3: ASSAIQGPGNTIY
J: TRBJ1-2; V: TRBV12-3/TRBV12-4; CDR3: ASSPSVDRGQREGYT
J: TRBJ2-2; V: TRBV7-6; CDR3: ASSSLAGGNTGELF
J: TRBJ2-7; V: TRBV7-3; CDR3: ASSLRPGSSYEQY
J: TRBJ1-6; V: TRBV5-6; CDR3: ASSVDYSPLH
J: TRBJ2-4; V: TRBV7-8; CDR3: ASSLVRDNIQY
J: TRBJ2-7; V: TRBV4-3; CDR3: ASSQDYKRDEQY
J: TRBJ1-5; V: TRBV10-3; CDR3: AISDRTLQPQH
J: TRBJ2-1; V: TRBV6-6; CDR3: ASNVLNEQF
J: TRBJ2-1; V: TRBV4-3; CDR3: ASSQDRSEQF
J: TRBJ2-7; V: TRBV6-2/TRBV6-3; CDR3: ASHSWGGEQY
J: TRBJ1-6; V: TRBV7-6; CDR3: ASSLEALEGNSPLH